This TCR beta chain was profiled in a study of T cell repertoires in cytomegalovirus infection. Study overall: Public TCR beta signatures marked donors with CMV infection and the matching HLA. Regarding the study as a whole: HLA-C-restricted CMV-specific TCR beta clonotypes prevailed in the ex vivo response.

Germline values: CDR1 LNHDA, CDR2 SQIVND (reference sequence). The CDR3 sequence is 13 residues long. V was pared by 1 base and J by 4 bases, with 5 bases between. TCRdb reprocessed the reads with MiXCR, giving one entry per CDR3 protein. The repertoire holds some 100,000 distinct CDR3 sequences, with about 30% as singletons. This clonotype was detected a few times. What it recognizes is unknown. Sequenced material: CD8+ T cells from cultured PBMCs, taken from culture after CMV antigen stimulation. The V and J genes are TRBV19 and TRBJ1-5; D remains ambiguous. This clonotype was sampled from a human donor in good health (CMV status not recorded). Some clones in this sample may be carry-over from other donors' samples. CDR3 nucleotide sequence: TGTGCCAGTAGTATAGCCCCTAATCAGCCCCAGCATTTT. This encodes CASSIAPNQPQHF.